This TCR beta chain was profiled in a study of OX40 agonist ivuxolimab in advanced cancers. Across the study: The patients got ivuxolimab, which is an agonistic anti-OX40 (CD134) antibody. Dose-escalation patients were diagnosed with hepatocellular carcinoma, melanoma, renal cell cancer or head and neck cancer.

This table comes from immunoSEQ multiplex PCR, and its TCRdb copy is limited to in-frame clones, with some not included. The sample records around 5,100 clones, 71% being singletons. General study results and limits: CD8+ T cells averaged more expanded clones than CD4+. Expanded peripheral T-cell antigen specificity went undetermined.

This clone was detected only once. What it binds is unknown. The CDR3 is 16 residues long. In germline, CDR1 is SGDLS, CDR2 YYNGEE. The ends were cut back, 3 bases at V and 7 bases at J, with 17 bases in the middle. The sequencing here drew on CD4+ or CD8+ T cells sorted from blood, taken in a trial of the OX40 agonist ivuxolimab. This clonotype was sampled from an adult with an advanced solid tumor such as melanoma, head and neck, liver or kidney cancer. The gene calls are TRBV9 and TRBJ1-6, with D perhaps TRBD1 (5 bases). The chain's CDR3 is CASSEGPRERNSPLHF. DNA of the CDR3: TGTGCCAGCAGCGAGGGCCCCAGGGAGCGCAATTCACCCCTCCACTTT.